These 27 T cell receptor beta chains originate from one sample sequenced in a study of prognosis after radiotherapy for stage I lung cancer. CDR3 of TCR beta was amplified from genomic DNA via a two-round multiplex PCR. With primers specific to each TRBV and TRBJ gene, the first-round PCR was performed. TCRdb re-called the multiplex PCR reads with MiXCR, one entry per CDR3 protein. The sample yields about 18,000 distinct CDR3 sequences, 44% seen once. Sequenced here: PBMCs, sampled before or after stereotactic body radiation therapy (not recorded which). Every receptor here comes from a donor over 45 with non-small cell lung cancer.

The V gene is TRBV11-3, the J gene TRBJ2-1; D assignment may be TRBD1 or TRBD2 (5 bases each). In germline, CDR1 is SGHNT, CDR2 YENEEA. There are 13 residues in the CDR3. V was cut by 5 bases and J by 7 bases, with 12 bases left in between. CDR3 protein: CASSQGWGNEQFF. CDR3 bases: TGTGCCAGCAGCCAGGGTTGGGGGAATGAGCAGTTCTTC.

The chain joins TRBV6-2 or TRBV6-3 to TRBJ2-7, with D possibly TRBD2 on 5 matching bases. Trimming cost V 5 bases and J 3 bases, with 14 bases left between them. Per germline, CDR1 MNHEY and CDR2 SVGEGT. The CDR3 runs to 14 residues. The CDR3 reads CASSTAWTLYEQYF. CDR3 DNA sequence: TGTGCCAGCAGTACCGCTTGGACTCTCTACGAGCAGTACTTC.

This clonotype has ten or more counts. The DNA of the CDR3 is TGTGCCAGCAGCCGGGGCCAGGGGGGCACAGATACGCAGTATTTT. This codes for CASSRGQGGTDTQYF. The rearrangement uses TRBV6-1 and TRBJ2-3, with TRBD1 identical over 7 bases. Germline V gives CDR1 MNHNS, CDR2 SASEGT. The CDR3 extends over 15 amino acids. V lost 6 bases to trimming and J lost 1 base; unmatched junction nucleotides: 7.

In this sample, this clonotype turned up many times. V is TRBV28 and J is TRBJ2-7, with 9 bases matching TRBD2. Trimming took 6 bases from V and 6 from J; bases not matched to a gene: 3. The CDR3 is 12 residues long. CDR1 is MDHEN and CDR2 is SYDVKM in the germline V gene. The DNA for the CDR3 is TGTGCCAGCAGATTAGCGGGAGCCGAGCAGTACTTC. Protein sequence: CASRLAGAEQYF.

This clonotype was recorded once. A read error may produce the germline difference seen at one junction end. CDR3 sequence: CASSKGTQPHHF. Here the CDR3 DNA reads TGTGCCAGCAGTAAGGGTACTCAGCCCCATCATTTT. The chain links TRBV6-2 or TRBV6-3 to TRBJ1-5; D call uncertain. Germline values: CDR1 MNHEY, CDR2 SVGEGT. CDR3 length: 12 residues.

The rearrangement joins TRBV12-3 or TRBV12-4 to TRBJ2-2; 11 bases align to TRBD1. Unmatched junction bases numbered 2, after V lost 3 bases and J lost 5 bases. The CDR3 contains 15 residues. CDR3 sequence reads: CASSFWDRGTGELFF. The CDR3 bases are TGTGCCAGCAGTTTCTGGGACAGGGGGACCGGGGAGCTGTTTTTT.

The rearrangement links TRBV7-9 to TRBJ2-7; D gene unclear. V was clipped by 0 bases and J by 0 bases, with 6 bases between them. This CDR3 comprises 14 residues. Germline CDR1 SEHNR, CDR2 FQNEAQ (reference sequence). The CDR3 here is CASSLAWFSYEQYF. In DNA form, the CDR3 reads TGTGCCAGCAGCTTAGCGTGGTTCTCCTACGAGCAGTACTTC.

This clonotype was counted at least ten times. The V and J genes are TRBV20-1 and TRBJ2-7; the D gene is possibly TRBD1 (7 bases). This CDR3 has 12 amino acids. Trimming pared 6 bases from V and 2 bases from J, leaving 11 bases between. Germline V gene lookup returns CDR1 DFQATT and CDR2 SNEGSKA (reference sequence). The CDR3: CSARDSPYEQYF. The CDR3 region has the DNA TGCAGTGCGCGGGACAGCCCCTACGAGCAGTACTTC.

The rearrangement uses TRBV6-1 and TRBJ1-5; 8 nucleotides match TRBD1. V lost 4 bases and J lost 6; bases outside the gene matches: 11. CDR3 length equals 16 residues. Germline V gives CDR1 MNHNS, CDR2 SASEGT. CDR3 protein: CASSGTGCSSSQPQHF. The CDR3 DNA follows: TGTGCCAGCAGTGGGACAGGGTGCTCGTCCTCTCAGCCCCAGCATTTT.

This clonotype came up many times. CDR3 in amino acids: CASSLAGLADRELFF. Here the CDR3 DNA reads TGTGCCAGCAGTTTAGCGGGACTAGCTGATCGGGAGCTGTTTTTT. This sequence joins TRBV12-3 or TRBV12-4 and TRBJ2-2, with 9 bases lining up with TRBD2. V lost 0 bases and J lost 9; bases outside the gene matches: 5. CDR3 length: 15 amino acids.

V usage is TRBV28 and J usage is TRBJ2-7; D unclear. The CDR3 covers 12 residues. V lost 6 bases and J lost 7, with 13 bases in between. The germline CDR1 and CDR2 sequences are MDHEN and SYDVKM. In nucleotides, the CDR3 is TGTGCCAGCAGCCGAATCACTACGGAGCAGTACTTC. Translating gives CASSRITTEQYF. Full variable domain (missing parts from reference TRBV28 and TRBJ2-7): DVKVTQSSRYLVKRTGEKVFLECVQDMDHENMFWYRQDPGLGLRLIYFSYDVKMKEKGDIPEGYSVSREKKERFSLILESASTNQTSMYLCASSRITTEQYFGPGTRLTVT.

As for this clonotype: Since a much larger clone is just one base distant, this may be a read error. The CDR3 DNA reads as TGTGCCAGCAGCACCCGCGGAAGGGAAAATACTCTCGAGCAGTACTTC. This sequence encodes CASSTRGRENTLEQYF. The V gene is TRBV7-9, the J gene TRBJ2-7; no clear D. Germline CDR1 reads SEHNR; CDR2 reads FQNEAQ (reference sequence). The V end lost 5 bases, the J end lost 6 bases, and 23 bases lay between the germline ends. This CDR3 has 16 amino acids.

This clonotype was detected many times. CDR3: CASSLIGENTGELFF. CDR3 nucleotides: TGTGCCAGCAGTTTAATTGGGGAGAACACCGGGGAGCTGTTTTTT. The chain links TRBV28 to TRBJ2-2; D not resolved. This CDR3 is 15 amino acids long. Trimming pared 2 bases from V and 1 base from J, leaving 8 bases between. From germline, CDR1 is MDHEN and CDR2 SYDVKM.

This clonotype appeared many times. This chain joins TRBV7-8 and TRBJ2-5, with no clear D. From germline, CDR1 is SGHVS and CDR2 FQNEAQ. The CDR3 extends over 13 amino acids. V was cut by 2 bases and J by 1 base, with 5 bases left in between. The CDR3 protein is CASSLNFQETQYF. CDR3 nucleotides: TGTGCCAGCAGCTTAAACTTCCAAGAGACCCAGTACTTC. Full variable domain (remainder filled in from reference TRBV7-8 and TRBJ2-5): GAGVSQSPRYKVAKRGQDVALRCDPISGHVSLFWYQQALGQGPEFLTYFQNEAQLDKSGLPSDRFFAERPEGSVSTLKIQRTQQEDSAVYLCASSLNFQETQYFGPGTRLLVL.

The table lists this clonotype with a few counts. CDR3 loop: CASDTGQGYEQYF. DNA of the CDR3: TGTGCCTCCGATACTGGACAGGGGTACGAGCAGTACTTC. The rearrangement uses TRBV30 and TRBJ2-7, with 9 positions matching TRBD1. This CDR3 spans 13 amino acids. CDR1 and CDR2 (germline): GTSNPN, SVGIG (reference sequence). Trimming took 7 bases from V and 4 from J; bases not matched to a gene: 8.

On this clonotype: Since a much larger clone is just one base distant, this may be a read error. The rearrangement links TRBV7-6 to TRBJ2-2, with a weak D call TRBD2 (5 bases). Germline V gene sequence: CDR1 SGHVS, CDR2 FNYEAQ. V was pared by 2 bases and J by 7 bases, with 8 bases between. The CDR3 length is 13 residues. CDR3 coding DNA: TGTGCCAGCAGCTTAAACGGGGTCGGGGAGCTGTTTTTT. As protein: CASSLNGVGELFF.

The rearrangement joins TRBV6-2 or TRBV6-3 to TRBJ2-3; no reliable D call. The CDR3 extends over 14 amino acids. Trimming cost V 0 bases and J 1 base, with 5 bases left between them. Germline V gene sequence: CDR1 MNHEY, CDR2 SVGEGT. As DNA, the CDR3 is TGTGCCAGCAGTTACTCGCCGGGCACAGATACGCAGTATTTT. Encoded protein: CASSYSPGTDTQYF.

In its sample, this clonotype was seen many times. The V call is TRBV5-6, the J call TRBJ2-7; D is possibly TRBD1 or TRBD2 (5 bases each). Trimming cost V 6 bases and J 2 bases, with 21 bases left between them. Germline assignment: CDR1 SGHDT and CDR2 YYEEEE. CDR3 size: 16 residues. CDR3 residues: CASTHLGARGAYEQYF. In nucleotides, the CDR3 is TGTGCCAGCACTCACCTTGGGGCCCGAGGGGCCTACGAGCAGTACTTC.

This clonotype was recorded many times. Just one base apart from a much larger clone, this may be a read error. V gene TRBV6-4 combines with J gene TRBJ2-2, with D hard to call. V lost 0 bases to trimming and J lost 3 bases, with 8 bases between them. The CDR3 has 15 residues. Germline CDR1 and CDR2: MRHNA and SNTAGT. The CDR3 spells CASSDSLSDTGELFF. The CDR3, as DNA: TGTGCCAGCAGTGACTCTTTGTCTGACACCGGGGAGCTGTTTTTT.

The chain recombines TRBV20-1 with TRBJ2-1; 7 nucleotides match TRBD2. Trimming cost V 3 bases and J 9 bases; bases outside gene matches: 11. Per germline, CDR1 DFQATT and CDR2 SNEGSKA (reference sequence). The CDR3 runs 14 residues. CDR3 residues: CSASRGLTFREQFF. CDR3 bases: TGCAGTGCTAGTCGGGGACTAACGTTTCGTGAGCAGTTCTTC.

V and J are TRBV27 and TRBJ2-7; D not certain. V was cut by 5 bases and J by 2 bases, with 13 bases left in between. This CDR3 has 14 amino acids. Per germline, CDR1 MNHEY and CDR2 SMNVEV (reference sequence). The CDR3 loop reads CASSVTWDTYEQYF. As DNA, the CDR3 is TGTGCCAGCAGTGTGACATGGGATACCTACGAGCAGTACTTC.

In its sample, this clonotype was seen many times. This chain joins TRBV28 and TRBJ2-3; the match to TRBD2 covers 11 bases. Losses at the gene ends were 3 bases for V and 0 bases for J; bases not matched to a gene: 2. Germline V CDR1 and CDR2: MDHEN, SYDVKM. This CDR3 spans 16 amino acids. The CDR3 loop reads CASSFGTSGSTDTQYF. The CDR3 bases are TGTGCCAGCAGTTTCGGGACTAGCGGTAGCACAGATACGCAGTATTTT.

This chain connects TRBV11-3 to TRBJ2-1; D unclear. This CDR3 has 12 amino acids. Trimming cost V 4 bases and J 7 bases, with 8 bases left between them. In germline, CDR1 is SGHNT, CDR2 YENEEA. The CDR3 sequence is CASSSTVNEQFF. In DNA form, the CDR3 reads TGTGCCAGCAGCTCCACAGTGAATGAGCAGTTCTTC.

This clonotype was counted at least ten times. The V and J genes are TRBV20-1 and TRBJ1-6, with 7 bases matching TRBD1. Germline V gene lookup returns CDR1 DFQATT and CDR2 SNEGSKA (reference sequence). The CDR3 runs to 17 residues. J lost 9 bases, V lost 0 bases, and 14 bases had no gene match. CDR3 amino acids: CSARDLLTGARVSPLHF. For the CDR3, the DNA is TGCAGTGCTAGAGACCTTTTAACAGGGGCGAGGGTTTCACCCCTCCACTTT.

The rearrangement joins TRBV27 to TRBJ2-6, with TRBD1 identical over 7 bases. The germline V gene encodes CDR1 MNHEY and CDR2 SMNVEV (reference sequence). The CDR3 totals 17 residues. V shed 6 bases, J shed 2 bases, and the junction held 10 bases outside the gene matches. The CDR3 nucleotides read TGTGCCAGCAGGGATAAGGGGGCTCGGGCTGGGGCCAACGTCCTGACTTTC. Protein product: CASRDKGARAGANVLTF. The whole variable domain, remainder taken from reference TRBV27 and TRBJ2-6, is EAQVTQNPRYLITVTGKKLTVTCSQNMNHEYMSWYRQDPGLGLRQIYYSMNVEVTDKGDVPEGYKVSRKEKRNFPLILESPSPNQTSLYFCASRDKGARAGANVLTFGAGSRLTVL.

In this sample, this clonotype turned up once. It is likely a read error: a sequence one base away is far more abundant. This chain links TRBV6-4 with TRBJ2-7; D is unresolved. Trimming removed 6 bases at V and 0 bases at J, with 12 bases between. The CDR3 extends over 14 amino acids. The V gene's germline CDR1 is MRHNA and CDR2 SNTAGT. The DNA of the CDR3 is TGTGCCAGCAGGCCTTCTGTCGGCTCCTACGAGCAGTACTTC. As protein: CASRPSVGSYEQYF.

This clonotype has at least ten counts. The chain combines TRBV24-1 with TRBJ2-1; 7 bases are a match to TRBD1. Germline loops: CDR1 KGHDR, CDR2 SFDVKD. This CDR3 is 13 amino acids long. Trimming took 9 bases from V and 5 from J; bases not matched to a gene: 6. The CDR3 sequence: CATRQGGHNEQFF. The DNA for the CDR3 is TGTGCCACCCGACAGGGTGGCCACAATGAGCAGTTCTTC.